This T cell receptor (beta chain) emerged from a study of T cells in Graves' hyperthyroidism and ophthalmopathy. Study-level background: The authors collected peripheral blood at initial diagnosis, before any treatment.

The patients, who ranged from 18 to 65 in age, presented with newly diagnosed hyperthyroidism lasting under 2 months. The germline V gene has CDR1 MNHEY and CDR2 SVGAGI. This CDR3 region has 16 residues. Unmatched junction bases numbered 8, after V lost 6 bases and J lost 3 bases. Amplified TCR beta CDR3 regions came from RNA transcripts. Primed by the HTBI set, a first-round RT-PCR was run on the TCR CDR3. TCRdb ran MiXCR on the multiplex PCR reads and lists one entry per CDR3 protein. The sample lists tens of thousands of distinct CDR3 sequences; less than 50% were seen once. Details on this clonotype: The antigen remains unidentified.

Overall study results and limits: Through a model of 13 V-J features, ophthalmopathy was separated from stable hyperthyroidism.

Material: blood. The rearrangement uses TRBV6-5 and TRBJ2-3; TRBD2 matches at 11 bases. This TCR derives from a woman aged 45-59 years with Graves' hyperthyroidism that later progressed to Graves' ophthalmopathy. The CDR3 nucleotides are TGTGCCAGCAGCCGTAAGACTAGCGGGATGACAGATACGCAGTATTTT. Protein product: CASSRKTSGMTDTQYF.